Below, 13 T cell receptor beta chains from the same sample are listed, as sequenced in a study of blood T cells in healthy people across ages. The second PCR ran about 6 to 12 cycles with a sample-barcoded 5' primer and J-beta primers. TCRdb re-analysed the 5' RACE reads in MiXCR, keeping a single row per CDR3 protein. The sample consists of around 790,000 distinct CDR3 sequences, approximately 48% of them appearing once. The specimen was blood. The receptors here all came from a man aged 55 to 70 in good health.

The rearrangement joins TRBV7-2 to TRBJ2-1; 9 bases agree with TRBD2. V shed 5 bases and J 6 bases; nucleotides not matched to a gene: 11. CDR3 length: 16 amino acids. The germline gives CDR1 SGHTA, CDR2 FQGNSA. The CDR3 DNA reads TGTGCCAGCAGCCCTCGGACTAGCGTTATAATCAATGAGCAGTTCTTC. It encodes CASSPRTSVIINEQFF.

The chain is built from TRBV11-2 and TRBJ2-2; 7 nucleotides line up with TRBD1. This CDR3 comprises 15 residues. Losses at the gene ends were 4 bases for V and 3 bases for J; bases not matched to a gene: 5. Germline CDR1 is SGHAT and CDR2 is FQNNGV. This CDR3 reads CASSSGQFYTGELFF. CDR3 sequence (DNA): TGTGCCAGCAGCTCGGGACAGTTTTACACCGGGGAGCTGTTTTTT. The full variable domain, with the rest looked up from reference TRBV11-2 and TRBJ2-2, is EAGVAQSPRYKIIEKRQSVAFWCNPISGHATLYWYQQILGQGPKLLIQFQNNGVVDDSQLPKDRFSAERLKGVDSTLKIQPAKLEDSAVYLCASSSGQFYTGELFFGEGSRLTVL.

The J gene is TRBJ2-7, the V gene TRBV5-1; possible D gene TRBD1, 6 bases. V gave up 0 bases and J gave up 4 bases, with 17 bases separating them. The CDR3 has 16 amino acids. CDR1 is SGHRS and CDR2 is YFSETQ in the germline V gene. The CDR3 DNA reads as TGCGCCAGCAGCTTGGGGGCGACAGGAGTACGGTACGAGCAGTACTTC. Protein sequence: CASSLGATGVRYEQYF.

The sample holds a few counts of this clonotype. The chain is built from TRBV9 and TRBJ1-6; D unresolved. CDR1 and CDR2 (germline): SGDLS, YYNGEE. The CDR3 runs to 14 residues. V was cut by 3 bases and J by 9 bases, with 13 bases left in between. The DNA for the CDR3 is TGTGCCAGCAGCGCCCACTCCAACGGTTCACCCCTCCACTTT. This sequence encodes CASSAHSNGSPLHF.

This clonotype was recorded at least ten times. The V call is TRBV4-3, the J call TRBJ2-1, with 7 nucleotides matching TRBD1. The junction had 7 bases not matched to a gene; V was cut back by 1 base and J by 10 bases. From germline, CDR1 is LGHNA and CDR2 YSLEER. The CDR3 runs to 14 residues. The CDR3 sequence is CASSQVLGGAEQFF. As DNA, the CDR3 is TGCGCCAGCAGCCAAGTCTTAGGGGGCGCGGAGCAGTTCTTC.

The J gene is TRBJ1-5, the V gene TRBV20-1; D possibly corresponds to TRBD1 (5 bases). Germline V gene data show CDR1 as DFQATT and CDR2 as SNEGSKA (reference sequence). This CDR3 region has 14 residues. V was pared by 4 bases and J by 6 bases, with 16 bases between. Written as DNA, the CDR3 is TGCAGTGCTAAGGTGTCAACAGGTGCTCAGCCCCAGCATTTT. Translating gives CSAKVSTGAQPQHF.

Regarding this clonotype: A much larger clone is a single base away; this may be a read error. The rearrangement uses TRBV29-1 and TRBJ1-2; 7 bases are a match to TRBD1. Germline trimming cut 3 bases from V and 8 bases from J; bases unmatched to any gene: 9. This CDR3 contains 13 residues. CDR1 SQVTM and CDR2 ANQGSEA come from the germline V gene. The CDR3 reads CSVDGQVYGGYTF. In DNA form, the CDR3 reads TGCAGCGTTGACGGACAGGTCTATGGAGGCTACACCTTC. The full variable domain, its missing parts supplied by reference TRBV29-1 and TRBJ1-2, is SAVISQKPSRDICQRGTSLTIQCQVDSQVTMMFWYRQQPGQSLTLIATANQGSEATYESGFVIDKFPISRPNLTFSTLTVSNMSPEDSSIYLCSVDGQVYGGYTFGSGTRLTVV.

In this sample, this clonotype turned up a few times. J is TRBJ2-1 and V is TRBV2; 11 bases agree with TRBD2. J gave up 2 bases and V 9 bases, and 6 bases lay outside the gene matches. The CDR3 totals 15 residues. Germline V lookup: CDR1 SNHLY, CDR2 FYNNEI. The CDR3 sequence: CASCGGLAAYNEQFF. As DNA, the CDR3 is TGTGCCAGTTGCGGGGGACTAGCGGCCTACAATGAGCAGTTCTTC.

The genes are TRBV9 and TRBJ2-3, with D hard to call. Between the trimmed V and J ends, which lost 0 bases and 2 bases, there was a span of 10 bases. The CDR3 is made up of 15 amino acids. The V gene's germline CDR1 is SGDLS and CDR2 YYNGEE. As DNA, the CDR3 is TGTGCCAGCAGCGTAGGTATCTCTCCCACAGATACGCAGTATTTT. It is translated as CASSVGISPTDTQYF.

The chain couples TRBV7-2 to TRBJ2-4, with D tentatively TRBD2 (5 bases). Trimming took off 5 bases at V and 13 bases at J, with 21 bases between the two ends. The CDR3 loop spans 14 amino acids. Per germline, CDR1 SGHTA and CDR2 FQGNSA. In DNA form, the CDR3 reads TGTGCCAGCAGCCCGACTCGGGGTTGGGATGAGCAGTACTTC. Its protein product is CASSPTRGWDEQYF.

This clonotype occurred many times. The V gene is TRBV7-2, the J gene TRBJ2-7; maybe TRBD2 (5 bases). Trimming pared 5 bases from V and 0 bases from J, leaving 14 bases between. Per the germline V gene, CDR1 is SGHTA and CDR2 is FQGNSA. The CDR3 runs to 15 residues. The CDR3 DNA follows: TGTGCCAGCAGCCCCATGCCGGGAAGCTCCTACGAGCAGTACTTC. It encodes CASSPMPGSSYEQYF. Full variable domain (rest looked up from reference TRBV7-2 and TRBJ2-7): GAGVSQSPSNKVTEKGKDVELRCDPISGHTALYWYRQSLGQGLEFLIYFQGNSAPDKSGLPSDRFSAERTGGSVSTLTIQRTQQEDSAVYLCASSPMPGSSYEQYFGPGTRLTVT.

Concerning this clonotype itself: This may be a read error, as it is one base from a much larger clone. The V call is TRBV29-1, the J call TRBJ2-1, with D perhaps TRBD2 (5 bases). The end of the DNA fits TRBJ2-7 better, so the J call may be wrong. CDR1 is SQVTM and CDR2 is ANQGSEA in the germline V gene. The length of the CDR3 is 15 residues. The CDR3 nucleotides read TGCAGCGTTGAGGGTGCCGGGAACAACTACAATGAGCAGTACTTC. This translates into CSVEGAGNNYNEQYF.

This chain joins TRBV12-5 and TRBJ2-5; 9 bases are shared with TRBD2. Per germline, CDR1 LGHNT and CDR2 FRNRAP. The CDR3 spans 24 residues. V lost 0 bases to trimming and J lost 5 bases; unmatched junction nucleotides: 31. The CDR3 DNA reads TGTGCTAGTGGTTTGGTAAAAAGGATAGCTAGCGGGGCCCACGTATGGTACCTTGATGAGACCCAGTACTTC. Encoded protein: CASGLVKRIASGAHVWYLDETQYF.